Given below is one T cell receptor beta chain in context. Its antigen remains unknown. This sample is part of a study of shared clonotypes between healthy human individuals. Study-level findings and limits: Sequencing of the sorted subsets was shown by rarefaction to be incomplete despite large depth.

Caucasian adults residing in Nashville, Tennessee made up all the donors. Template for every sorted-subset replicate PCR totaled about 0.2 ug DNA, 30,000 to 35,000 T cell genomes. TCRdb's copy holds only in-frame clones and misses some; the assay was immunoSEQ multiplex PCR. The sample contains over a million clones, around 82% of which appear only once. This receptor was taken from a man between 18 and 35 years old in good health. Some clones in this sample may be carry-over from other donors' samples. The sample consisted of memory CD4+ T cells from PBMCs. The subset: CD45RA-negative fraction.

CDR3: CAISDIWRQDNQPQHF. CDR3 nucleotide sequence: TGTGCCATCAGTGATATTTGGCGGCAGGACAATCAGCCCCAGCATTTT. V is TRBV10-3 and J is TRBJ1-5, with D unclear. This CDR3 is built from 16 residues. CDR1 is ENHRY, CDR2 SYGVKD, per germline. Trimming pared 3 bases from V and 3 bases from J, leaving 15 bases between.